Following are 2 T cell receptor beta chains from one sample sequenced in a study of beta chain features in type 1 diabetes. Of the isolated RNA, all was reverse transcribed, and so the sequenced material was expressed TCRB transcripts. Generated by immunoSEQ multiplex PCR, the TCRdb table keeps only in-frame clones and is missing some. This table holds 250,000 to 350,000 clones, roughly 9.6% found once. The specimen was naive CD4+ T cells from blood. The receptors were sampled from a woman aged 30 to 39 in good health.

The chain uses TRBV4-3 and TRBJ2-3, with D possibly matching TRBD2 (6 bases). The CDR3 extends over 17 amino acids. Trimming left V 1 base short and J 3 bases short, with 17 bases between. In germline, CDR1 is LGHNA, CDR2 YSLEER. Here the CDR3 DNA reads TGCGCCAGCAGCCAAGGACTCGGGAGTCAGGGTACAGATACGCAGTATTTT. Translating gives CASSQGLGSQGTDTQYF.

The genes are TRBV7-2 and TRBJ1-1; 10 nucleotides agree with TRBD1. CDR1 is SGHTA and CDR2 is FQGNSA in the germline V gene. V was pared by 1 base and J by 4 bases, with 0 bases of the junction left unmatched. This CDR3 spans 14 amino acids. In DNA, the CDR3 is TGTGCCAGCAGCTTAGGGGACAGGGGCACTGAAGCTTTCTTT. This gives the protein CASSLGDRGTEAFF.